This T cell receptor (beta chain) comes out of a study of T cell changes during pregnancy in multiple sclerosis (dated by TCRdb to about 2019). Study-level background: The study looked at changes in the T cell repertoire across pregnancy in women with multiple sclerosis.

The receptor library was made with the immunoSEQ multiplex PCR assay. TCRdb holds this immuneACCESS table with in-frame rearrangements only. Some clones are missing; in checked studies, unresolved V genes explain under half, and the rest has no known cause. The sample data list roughly 15,000 clones, and 65% to 90% of these were observed just once. Under 20% of the sample rests with the top ten. Worth noting for this clone: Its antigen specificity is not known. Base qualities are missing; no much larger clone stands one base away.

This sequence was found in a female donor with multiple sclerosis, enrolled in a pregnancy study. Sequencing was performed on CD8+ T cells from peripheral blood mononuclear cells, taken in the first trimester of pregnancy.

For the CDR3, the sequence is CASSQGGTGRRVKQYF. In nucleotides, the sequence is TGCGCCAGCAGCCAAGGCGGGACGGGGCGTCGAGTCAAGCAGTACTTC. The chain uses TRBV4-1 and TRBJ2-7; possibly the D gene is TRBD2, per 6 matching bases. The CDR3, cysteine through phenylalanine, is 16 amino acids long. The sequence is cut down to CDR3 DNA, 48 bases in frame from base 1. V loses 1 base of germline sequence and J loses 8 bases, and the interval between the two ends is 21 bases. The germline V gene sets CDR1 to MGHRA and CDR2 to YSYEKL.